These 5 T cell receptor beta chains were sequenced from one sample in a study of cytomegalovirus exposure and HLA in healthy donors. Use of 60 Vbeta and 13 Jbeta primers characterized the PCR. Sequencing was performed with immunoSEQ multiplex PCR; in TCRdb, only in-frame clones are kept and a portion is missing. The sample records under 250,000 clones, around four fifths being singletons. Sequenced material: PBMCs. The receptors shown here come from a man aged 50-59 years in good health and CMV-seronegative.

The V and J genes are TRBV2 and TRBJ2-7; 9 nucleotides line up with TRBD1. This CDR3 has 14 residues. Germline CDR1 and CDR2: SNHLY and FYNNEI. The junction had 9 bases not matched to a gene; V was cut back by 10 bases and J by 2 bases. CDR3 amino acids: CATLGGQGTYEQYF. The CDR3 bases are TGTGCCACCCTAGGGGGACAGGGAACCTACGAGCAGTACTTC.

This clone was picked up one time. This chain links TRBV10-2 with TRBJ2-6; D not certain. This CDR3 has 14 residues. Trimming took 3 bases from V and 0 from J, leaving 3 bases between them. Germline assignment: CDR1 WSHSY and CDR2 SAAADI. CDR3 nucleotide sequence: TGCGCCAGCAGTGAACTCTCTGGGGCCAACGTCCTGACTTTC. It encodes CASSELSGANVLTF.

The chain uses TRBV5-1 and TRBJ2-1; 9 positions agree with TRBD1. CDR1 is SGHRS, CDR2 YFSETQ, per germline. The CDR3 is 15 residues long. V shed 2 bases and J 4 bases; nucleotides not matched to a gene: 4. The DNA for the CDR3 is TGCGCCAGCAGCTTAAGGACAGGGGCTTACAATGAGCAGTTCTTC. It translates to CASSLRTGAYNEQFF.

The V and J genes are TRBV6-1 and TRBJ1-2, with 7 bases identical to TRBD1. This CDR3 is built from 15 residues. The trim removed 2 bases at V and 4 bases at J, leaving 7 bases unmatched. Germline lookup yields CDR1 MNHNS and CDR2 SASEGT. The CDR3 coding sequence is TGTGCCAGCAGTGAAAGTGGGGACAGAGTCTATGGCTACACCTTC. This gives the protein CASSESGDRVYGYTF.

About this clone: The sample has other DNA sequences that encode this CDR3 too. Written as DNA, the CDR3 is TGTGCCAGCAGCTCAGGTTTGGACACTGAAGCTTTCTTT. Translating it yields CASSSGLDTEAFF. V gene TRBV7-3 combines with J gene TRBJ1-1, with D unresolved. The CDR3 covers 13 residues. Germline assignment: CDR1 SGHTA and CDR2 FQGTGA. V gave up 4 bases and J gave up 3 bases, with 9 bases separating them. The whole variable domain, filled in from reference TRBV7-3 and TRBJ1-1, reads GAGVSQTPSNKVTEKGKYVELRCDPISGHTALYWYRQSLGQGPEFLIYFQGTGAADDSGLPNDRFFAVRPEGSVSTLKIQRTERGDSAVYLCASSSGLDTEAFFGQGTRLTVV.